This T cell receptor (beta chain) was profiled in a study of long-term antiretroviral therapy in people with HIV. Survey-level immunoSEQ v3.0 assays were run. The table came from immunoSEQ multiplex PCR; TCRdb's copy has only in-frame clones and leaves some out. The sample shows more than 20,000 clones, more than 65% of them seen only once. Germline assignment: CDR1 SNHLY and CDR2 FYNNEI. The junction had 16 bases not matched to a gene; V was cut back by 3 bases and J by 4 bases. The CDR3 runs 18 residues. The study, taken as a whole, reports: Narrower CDR3 length ranges marked HIV repertoires relative to controls.

This clone appeared a few times. The antigen is not known. This TCR derives from a man in his thirties or forties with HIV. The material was unsorted PBMCs, obtained 4.4 years after starting antiretroviral therapy. The chain carries TRBV2 and TRBJ2-7; TRBD1 aligns across 9 bases. CDR3 sequence (DNA): TGTGCCAGCAGTGATTCCCGAATTGGGACAGGGAGGGGATACGAGCAGTACTTC. Protein sequence: CASSDSRIGTGRGYEQYF.